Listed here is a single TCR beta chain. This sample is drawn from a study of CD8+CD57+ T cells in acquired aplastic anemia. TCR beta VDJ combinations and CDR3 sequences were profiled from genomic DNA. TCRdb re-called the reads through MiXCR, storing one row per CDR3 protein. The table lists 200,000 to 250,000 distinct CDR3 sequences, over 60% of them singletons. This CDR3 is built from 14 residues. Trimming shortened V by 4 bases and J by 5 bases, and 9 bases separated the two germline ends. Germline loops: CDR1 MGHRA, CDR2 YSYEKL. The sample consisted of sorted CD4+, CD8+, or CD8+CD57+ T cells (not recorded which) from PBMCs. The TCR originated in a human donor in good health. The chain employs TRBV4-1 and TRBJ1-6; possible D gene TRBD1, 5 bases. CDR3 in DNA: TGCGCCAGCAGCCGCGGGGCCGATAATTCACCCCTCCACTTT. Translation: CASSRGADNSPLHF.